This TCR beta chain was identified during a study of graft-versus-host responses after intestinal transplantation listed by TCRdb under 2021. About the investigation overall: Multivisceral, liver-intestinal, or isolated intestinal transplants were received by the recipients. Every recipient was given anti-thymocyte globulin induction, followed by 2 to 3 years of maintenance tacrolimus and steroids. Graft-versus-host and host-versus-graft alloreactive T cell clones were tracked in the graft, circulation and bone marrow after intestinal transplantation using bulk TCR-beta CDR3 sequencing. Alloreactive clones were identified by sequencing pre-transplant mixed lymphocyte reaction products and comparing these products with unstimulated pre-transplant donor and recipient T cells. The cohort enrolled 20 to 25 intestinal transplant recipients including one retransplant, and a few patients lacking pretransplant specimens were excluded. A peak of at least 4% donor T cells among recipient peripheral blood mononuclear cells was the definition used for donor T cell macrochimerism. Rather than going through the commercial service, samples from a few later patients were sequenced in-house on an Illumina MiSeq and processed with MiXCR. Findings and caveats that apply to the study as a whole: In the allografts of patients with donor T cell macrochimerism, GvH to HvG T cell clonal ratios were high. GvH clones turned up in recipient bone marrow, with some appearing earlier in ileal mucosa or blood, a pattern consistent with an intestinal mucosal origin. The relatively low number and heterogeneity of intestinal transplant patients limited the conclusions. Early after transplant, declines in HvG clones were associated with peak levels of circulating GvH clones.

The germline V gene sets CDR1 to KGHSH and CDR2 to LQKENI. The CDR3 runs 15 amino acids, cysteine and phenylalanine included. CDR3 DNA is the only sequence kept; it has 45 bases, read in frame from the first base. V lost 2 bases and J lost 0 bases; the stretch between them is 8 bases long. For this clone: No cognate antigen has been identified for it. One base away there is no much larger clone; base qualities are not given.

Blood samples were collected up to 4 times in the first month after transplant and then at least monthly when available. Libraries were made using the immunoSEQ multiplex PCR assay. For most patients, genomic DNA was subjected to high-throughput TCR-beta CDR3 sequencing by Adaptive Biotechnologies. In the source study's methods: TCR sequencing data were retrieved from Adaptive's ImmunoSEQ software for roughly 20 patients, whereas a few other patients were processed with MiXCR and VDJtools. Because the origin of CDR3 nucleotide sequences shared between donor and recipient could not be assigned, those sequences were removed. Alloreactive clones required at least 2-fold expansion over unstimulated cells and minimum CFSE-low frequency of 0.002% (template counts) or 0.001% (read counts). Clones detected in sequenced pre-transplant spleen, lymph node, or MLR CFSE-low populations of the donor or recipient were defined as mappable. Cumulative frequency of alloreactive clones was calculated as a percentage of all sequences weighted by copy number. TCRdb holds this immuneACCESS table with in-frame rearrangements only. Some clones are missing; in checked studies, unresolved V genes explain under half, and the rest has no known cause. Clone size and the V and J calls come from that table; the DNA yielded D and trimming. The sample data list around 96,000 clones, and approximately 90% of these were observed just once. The top ten hold more than 15% of the sample.

The sequence joins TRBV18 to TRBJ1-3, and possibly TRBD1, on 5 matching bases. The sequencing here drew on PBMCs, taken around 450 days after intestinal transplant. The TCR was taken from a human patient who received an intestinal transplant, so some T cells may come from the graft donor. The DNA sequence follows: TGTGCCAGCTCACCATGGCAGGGCTCTGGAAACACCATATATTTT. This gives the protein CASSPWQGSGNTIYF. Outside the CDR3, residues come from the reference TRBV18 and TRBJ1-3 proteins, so the full variable domain is: NAGVMQNPRHLVRRRGQEARLRCSPMKGHSHVYWYRQLPEEGLKFMVYLQKENIIDESGMPKERFSAEFPKEGPSILRIQQVVRGDSAAYFCASSPWQGSGNTIYFGEGSWLTVV.